This T cell receptor (beta chain) appears in the sequencing data of a study of control samples from healthy donors and cancer patients. CDR3 length: 16 amino acids. V was pared by 1 base and J by 3 bases, with 15 bases between. CDR1 is LNHDA, CDR2 SQIVND, per germline (reference sequence). Libraries were prepared by immunoSEQ multiplex PCR; TCRdb keeps only in-frame clonotypes and omits some of them. The sample shows about 130,000 clones, 80% to 95% of them seen only once. The rearrangement joins TRBV19 to TRBJ1-1; D is possibly TRBD1 (6 bases). Source material: blood. The receptor comes from a man aged 40-49 years in good health. The CDR3 region is CASSIGGPGQYTEAFF. Written as DNA, the CDR3 is TGTGCCAGTAGTATAGGGGGGCCGGGCCAATACACTGAAGCTTTCTTT.